A selection of T cell receptor beta chains follows, all from one sample in a study of response to subunit inactivated influenza vaccine. TCRdb analysed the RT-PCR reads with MiXCR anew, one entry per CDR3 protein. This sample yields a few hundred thousand distinct CDR3 sequences, of which 20% to 25% are seen a single time; 10% belongs to the top ten. The source material was PBMCs from blood, sampled about 19 months after vaccination. The receptors originated from a man aged 50-75 years who received an inactivated influenza vaccine. Each CDR3 is given with its conserved first and last residue. D genes are given only for firm matches. Clone size is not always given. Where it is, it says once, few, many or a class for expanded clones.

DNA	CDR3	J	D	size	V
TGCAGTGCTAGAGGGGGCCCATTCTACAATGAGCAGTTCTTC	CSARGGPFYNEQFF	TRBJ2-1	NA	NA	TRBV20-1
TGTGCCAGCAGTTTGAATGGTTTTGGGGGGGCCGGGAATGAGCAGTTCTTC	CASSLNGFGGAGNEQFF	TRBJ2-1	NA	NA	TRBV27
TGCAGTGCTAGACCCCCTAGCGGGGGATCCTACGAGCAGTACTTC	CSARPPSGGSYEQYF	TRBJ2-7	TRBD2	NA	TRBV20-1
TGTGCCAGCAGCTTAGCTCGGAACTACAATGAGCAGTTCTTC	CASSLARNYNEQFF	TRBJ2-1	NA	NA	TRBV7-2
TGTGCCAGCAACACCCTTCGGGGCGTCCAATATAGCAATCAGCCCCAGCATTTT	CASNTLRGVQYSNQPQHF	TRBJ1-5	NA	NA	TRBV28
TGTGCCAGCAGAGAGGACAGGGGTTCCACTGAAGCTTTCTTT	CASREDRGSTEAFF	TRBJ1-1	TRBD1	NA	TRBV12-3/TRBV12-4
TGTGCCAGCAGTTTCAGGGGGGGACCTGAAGCTTTCTTT	CASSFRGGPEAFF	TRBJ1-1	TRBD1	few	TRBV27
TGTGCCAGCAGCCGGCCGGGGGGCGTAGAGACCCAGTACTTC	CASSRPGGVETQYF	TRBJ2-5	NA	NA	TRBV5-5
TGTGCCAGCAGTTCCTGGACAGGAACAGATACGCAGTATTTT	CASSSWTGTDTQYF	TRBJ2-3	TRBD1	NA	TRBV6-5
TGTGCCAGCAGAGTGGACAAAAATGAGCAGTTCTTC	CASRVDKNEQFF	TRBJ2-1	NA	NA	TRBV2
TGTGCCACCCGGACAGGGTACAATCAGCCCCAGCATTTT	CATRTGYNQPQHF	TRBJ1-5	TRBD1	many	TRBV28
TGTGCCAGCAGCTCGCCGACTACAGTCTCTGGGGCCAACGTCCTGACTTTC	CASSSPTTVSGANVLTF	TRBJ2-6	NA	few	TRBV7-3
TGTGCCAGCAGTTTCGCGGACGGTGGGTTGGCCCAGCATTTT	CASSFADGGLAQHF	TRBJ1-5	NA	few	TRBV12-3/TRBV12-4
TGCAGTGCAGGACAGGGGTCTAACTATGGCTACACCTTC	CSAGQGSNYGYTF	TRBJ1-2	TRBD1	NA	TRBV20-1
TGTGCCTGGAGTGTTTTTCGGTGGGACACTGAAGCTTTCTTT	CAWSVFRWDTEAFF	TRBJ1-1	NA	few	TRBV30
TGTGCCGGGAGGGATGACACCGGGGAGCTGTTTTTT	CAGRDDTGELFF	TRBJ2-2	TRBD2	NA	TRBV12-3/TRBV12-4
TGCAGTGCTAGTGACAGGGGGGCAAGCTCCTACAATGAGCAGTTCTTC	CSASDRGASSYNEQFF	TRBJ2-1	TRBD1	once	TRBV20-1
TGTGCCAGCAGCCCGACAGGGAAAAAAACTGTAGCTTTCTTT	CASSPTGKKTVAFF	TRBJ1-1	TRBD1	NA	TRBV12-3/TRBV12-4
TGTGCCAGCAGCTTAGAGGCCGCACTTGACGACTACGAGCAGTACTTC	CASSLEAALDDYEQYF	TRBJ2-7	NA	NA	TRBV13
TGCGCCAGCAGCTCACGGGACCGCTCTGGAAACACCATATATTTT	CASSSRDRSGNTIYF	TRBJ1-3	NA	NA	TRBV5-1
TGCGCCAGCAGCTTGGTGGGGGGCGCAGGAGATGGCTACACCTTC	CASSLVGGAGDGYTF	TRBJ1-2	NA	many	TRBV5-1
TGTGCCAGCAGTCTGGACATTGGCTACACCTTC	CASSLDIGYTF	TRBJ1-2	NA	many	TRBV28
TGTGCCAGCAGCTTATTACGAGTGGAGTTGTCGGGGACCGGGGAGCTGTTTTTT	CASSLLRVELSGTGELFF	TRBJ2-2	NA	NA	TRBV7-6
TGCAGTGCTAGAAGCAGGGGTCTCTACAATGAGCAGTTCTTC	CSARSRGLYNEQFF	TRBJ2-1	NA	NA	TRBV20-1
TGTGCCAGCAGACCGGGACGGAAGAGCAATGAGCAGTTCTTC	CASRPGRKSNEQFF	TRBJ2-1	NA	NA	TRBV12-3/TRBV12-4
TGCGCCAGCAGCTTGGCGGTCGGTGAGCAGTTCTTC	CASSLAVGEQFF	TRBJ2-1	NA	few	TRBV5-1
TGTGCCAGCAGTCGCTATGGACCGGGACTAGCGGGAGGGCAAAGTGAGCAGTTCTTC	CASSRYGPGLAGGQSEQFF	TRBJ2-1	TRBD2	NA	TRBV12-3/TRBV12-4
TGTGCCAGCTCACCCAGGGGGGAGAACACTGAAGCTTTCTTT	CASSPRGENTEAFF	TRBJ1-1	TRBD1	few	TRBV18
TGTGCCAGCAGCTTAGGCGGACACAAAATGACTGAAGCTTTCTTT	CASSLGGHKMTEAFF	TRBJ1-1	NA	few	TRBV7-6
TGTGCCAGTCTGGGAGGGTACGAGCAGTACTTC	CASLGGYEQYF	TRBJ2-7	TRBD2	few	TRBV11-2
TGCAGCGTGTCCGGGACCCCCGAGGGCTACAATGAGCAGTTCTTC	CSVSGTPEGYNEQFF	TRBJ2-1	NA	few	TRBV29-1
TGTGCCAGCAGCCAAGAATCCAGCGGGGGAAGGGCAGATACGCAGTATTTT	CASSQESSGGRADTQYF	TRBJ2-3	TRBD2	NA	TRBV4-2
TGCGCCAGCAGCTTCGAGCAGAACACCGGGGAGCTGTTTTTT	CASSFEQNTGELFF	TRBJ2-2	NA	few	TRBV5-1
TGTGCCAGCAGCAGCAAGACTGATTGGGGAGGCAATACGCAGTATTTT	CASSSKTDWGGNTQYF	TRBJ2-3	NA	NA	TRBV9
TGTGCCAGCAGCTTAGTGGGGTCGGGAGAGACCCAGTACTTC	CASSLVGSGETQYF	TRBJ2-5	NA	many	TRBV7-2
TGTGCCAGCAGTCCCCCTCCCGGGACGCACCGGAACACTGAAGCTTTCTTT	CASSPPPGTHRNTEAFF	TRBJ1-1	NA	few	TRBV12-3/TRBV12-4
TGTGCCAGCAGTTCCTACTCTCTTAAGATCGGCTACACCTTC	CASSSYSLKIGYTF	TRBJ1-2	NA	NA	TRBV12-3/TRBV12-4
TGTGCAGCACGGGGCCCAGAGACCCAGTACTTC	CAARGPETQYF	TRBJ2-5	NA	NA	TRBV6-2/TRBV6-3
TGTGCCAGCAGTTGGGACAGGGAAAACATTCAGTACTTC	CASSWDRENIQYF	TRBJ2-4	TRBD1	NA	TRBV28
TGCGCCAGCAGCCAAGAAAAGGTTCGGGAAACCTATGGCTACACCTTC	CASSQEKVRETYGYTF	TRBJ1-2	NA	NA	TRBV4-3
TGCAGCGTCAAGACAGGGGGCGACGAGCAGTTCTTC	CSVKTGGDEQFF	TRBJ2-1	TRBD1	NA	TRBV29-1
TGTGCCAGCAGCCAGGACACTAGCGGGAGAACAGATACGCAGTATTTT	CASSQDTSGRTDTQYF	TRBJ2-3	TRBD2	NA	TRBV4-2
TGCGCCAGCAGCCAAGATCAAGGTAGCGGGGCTAGCACAGATACGCAGTATTTT	CASSQDQGSGASTDTQYF	TRBJ2-3	TRBD2	NA	TRBV4-3
TGCAGTGCTAGGGGGTTCAATCAGCCCCAGCATTTT	CSARGFNQPQHF	TRBJ1-5	NA	NA	TRBV20-1
TGCAGTGCTAGCAGACAGGAAAATCAGCCCCAGCATTTT	CSASRQENQPQHF	TRBJ1-5	NA	many	TRBV20-1
TGTGCCAGCAGCTTAGGGACGCTTATGAACACTGAAGCTTTCTTT	CASSLGTLMNTEAFF	TRBJ1-1	NA	NA	TRBV7-9
TGTGCCAGCAGCTTTGGCAGGGGTGGTTACTACGAGCAGTACTTC	CASSFGRGGYYEQYF	TRBJ2-7	NA	NA	TRBV7-8
TGTGCCAGCAGCACCGGGACAGGACAAGAGACCCAGTACTTC	CASSTGTGQETQYF	TRBJ2-5	TRBD1	few	TRBV5-5
TGTGCCACCAGTGAGAACTGGGACTTCGAGCAGTACTTC	CATSENWDFEQYF	TRBJ2-7	NA	NA	TRBV24-1
TGTGCCAGCAGTCCTTCTGAGACCGTGGGTGAAAAACTGTTTTTT	CASSPSETVGEKLFF	TRBJ1-4	NA	few	TRBV12-3/TRBV12-4
TGTGCCAGCAGCCAAGTGGAGTACAGGGGACCCAGAGTTTCACCCCTCCACTTT	CASSQVEYRGPRVSPLHF	TRBJ1-6	TRBD1	few	TRBV14
TGTGCCAGCAGCTTATTGGACAGGGGACAAGAGACCCAGTACTTC	CASSLLDRGQETQYF	TRBJ2-5	TRBD1	NA	TRBV7-9
TGTGCCAGCAGTGAAGGCCAGACGTACAATGAGCAGTTCTTC	CASSEGQTYNEQFF	TRBJ2-1	NA	many	TRBV2
TGCAGTGCTAGTGTGGGGGTCACCTACAATGAGCAGTTCTTC	CSASVGVTYNEQFF	TRBJ2-1	NA	few	TRBV20-1
TGCGCCAGCAGCTTGGTCTTAGGGGGCGGAGATGGCTACACCTTC	CASSLVLGGGDGYTF	TRBJ1-2	TRBD1	few	TRBV5-1
TGTGCCAGCTCACCACTAGGACTAGCGGGAGGAGTAGCCGGGGAGCTGTTTTTT	CASSPLGLAGGVAGELFF	TRBJ2-2	TRBD2	NA	TRBV18
TGTGCCACCAGTGTATCTGGGACCTATGGCTACACCTTC	CATSVSGTYGYTF	TRBJ1-2	NA	many	TRBV24-1